These 8 T cell receptor beta chains share one sample of origin, sequenced in a study of CD8 T cells in ankylosing spondylitis. Antigens of these TCRs are unknown. Broader study findings: A motif in TCR beta, a set of 8 or 9 highly homologous variants, appeared characteristic of ankylosing spondylitis blood.

TCRdb passed the 5' RACE reads through MiXCR, listing each CDR3 protein once. The sample lists roughly 220,000 distinct CDR3 sequences; around 18% were seen once. The source material was blood, either unsorted or a sorted T cell fraction (not recorded which). Every receptor here comes from a male donor with ankylosing spondylitis.

This clonotype occurred many times. This chain links TRBV12-3 or TRBV12-4 with TRBJ2-5, with D hard to call. Trimming stripped 3 bases from V and 0 bases from J, with 8 bases between. This CDR3 has 14 amino acids. The CDR3: CASSFGSNQETQYF. CDR3 coding DNA: TGTGCCAGCAGTTTTGGCAGCAACCAAGAGACCCAGTACTTC.

This clonotype was recorded a few times. The rearrangement links TRBV4-1 to TRBJ2-1; D might be TRBD1 (6 bases). The ends were cut back, 0 bases at V and 9 bases at J, with 9 bases in the middle. The CDR3 is 13 residues long. Germline-derived CDR1 and CDR2 are MGHRA and YSYEKL. As DNA, the CDR3 is TGCGCCAGCAGCCAAGACTGGGACATTGAGCAGTTCTTC. It yields the protein CASSQDWDIEQFF.

J is TRBJ2-7 and V is TRBV20-1; no clear D. Trimming took off 6 bases at V and 0 bases at J, with 12 bases between the two ends. The CDR3 has 13 residues. CDR1 is DFQATT, CDR2 SNEGSKA, per germline (reference sequence). The CDR3 reads CSAYTLGSYEQYF. CDR3 DNA sequence: TGCAGTGCATACACCCTTGGCTCCTACGAGCAGTACTTC.

This clonotype was recorded many times. V and J are TRBV29-1 and TRBJ1-2; 10 nucleotides match TRBD1. CDR3 length: 14 residues. Per the germline V gene, CDR1 is SQVTM and CDR2 is ANQGSEA. Trimming took 3 bases from V and 1 from J; bases not matched to a gene: 2. The CDR3 DNA reads as TGCAGCGTTGAGACAGGGGGCGATAACTATGGCTACACCTTC. It codes for CSVETGGDNYGYTF.

The gene calls are TRBV12-3 or TRBV12-4 and TRBJ2-7; tentative D call: TRBD2 (6 bases). The CDR3 runs 13 residues. Trimming took 8 bases from V and 0 from J, leaving 11 bases between them. The CDR3 coding sequence is TGTGCCAGCGGCCACGGGAGCTCCTACGAGCAGTACTTC. This gives the protein CASGHGSSYEQYF.

This rearrangement joins TRBV4-2 to TRBJ2-7, with no clear D. Trimming shortened V by 0 bases and J by 2 bases, and 8 bases separated the two germline ends. Germline V gives CDR1 LGHNA, CDR2 YNFKEQ. The CDR3 loop spans 14 amino acids. Here the CDR3 reads CASSQEKGTYEQYF. DNA of the CDR3: TGTGCCAGCAGCCAAGAGAAGGGAACCTACGAGCAGTACTTC.

This clonotype occurred a few times. The chain links TRBV20-1 to TRBJ2-7; 8 nucleotides align to TRBD2. This CDR3 region has 15 residues. Per the germline V gene, CDR1 is DFQATT and CDR2 is SNEGSKA (reference sequence). The trim removed 2 bases at V and 0 bases at J, leaving 6 bases unmatched. The CDR3, as DNA: TGCAGTGCTAGACTAGCGGGTGATTCCTCCTACGAGCAGTACTTC. This sequence encodes CSARLAGDSSYEQYF.

This clonotype was detected a few times. The genes are TRBV4-1 and TRBJ1-2; D unclear. Per the germline V gene, CDR1 is MGHRA and CDR2 is YSYEKL. The CDR3 contains 14 residues. Trimming took 0 bases from V and 3 from J, leaving 8 bases between them. DNA of the CDR3: TGCGCCAGCAGCCAAGACGGAGACTACTATGGCTACACCTTC. Residues: CASSQDGDYYGYTF.